The TCR beta chain under discussion was sequenced for a study of Graves' ophthalmopathy and Graves' hyperthyroidism. General study results and limits: Among thyroid clonotypes expanded above 0.001 frequency, most also appeared in blood.

RNA transcripts yielded amplified TCR beta CDR3 regions. A first-round RT-PCR used HTBI primers, followed by a second-round multiplex PCR. Each CDR3 protein is one row after TCRdb ran MiXCR on the multiplex PCR reads. The sample shows around 660,000 distinct CDR3 sequences, roughly two fifths of them seen only once. Regarding this clonotype: Its target is unknown.

The sequenced material came from peripheral blood. This receptor was obtained from an adult man with Graves' ophthalmopathy.

Written as DNA, the CDR3 is TGCGCCAGCAGCTCGATACTAGCGGCGGACGAGCAGTACTTC. It specifies CASSSILAADEQYF. V gene TRBV5-1 combines with J gene TRBJ2-7; 8 bases align to TRBD2. Germline trimming cut 3 bases from V and 5 bases from J; bases unmatched to any gene: 7. Germline loops: CDR1 SGHRS, CDR2 YFSETQ. The CDR3 is 14 amino acids.